A selection of T cell receptor beta chains follows, all from one sample in a study of shared clonotypes between healthy human individuals. Clones were sequenced by immunoSEQ multiplex PCR, and TCRdb holds only the in-frame ones, with some missing. The sample carries about 1 million clones, around 74% recorded once. Sequencing was carried out using memory CD4+ T cells sorted from blood. These receptors all stem from a young man in good health. Both conserved end residues are part of each CDR3. D genes are given only for firm matches. Where a row states a size, it is once, few, many or the class of an expanded clone; other rows omit it.

clone_size d_call j_call v_call cdr3_aa cdr3_nt
- TRBD2 TRBJ2-1 TRBV5-4 CASSLGGGSYYNEQFF TGTGCCAGCAGCTTGGGCGGGGGGTCCTATTACAATGAGCAGTTCTTC
few - TRBJ1-1 TRBV5-1 CASSAGRTLGEEGTEAFF TGCGCCAGCAGCGCGGGACGGACTTTGGGGGAGGAAGGCACTGAAGCTTTCTTT
- - TRBJ2-1 TRBV28 CASSFKPNEQFF TGTGCCAGCAGTTTCAAACCCAATGAGCAGTTCTTC
- - TRBJ2-7 TRBV10-3 CAISDGVTYEQYF TGTGCCATCAGTGACGGGGTCACCTACGAGCAGTACTTC
once TRBD1 TRBJ2-2 TRBV7-9 CASSFGTETGELFF TGTGCCAGCAGCTTTGGGACAGAGACCGGGGAGCTGTTTTTT
- TRBD1 TRBJ1-2 TRBV6-1 CASSERGDRVSRPYGYTF TGTGCCAGCAGTGAGAGGGGGGACAGGGTTTCCCGACCGTATGGCTACACCTTC
- TRBD1 TRBJ1-6 TRBV30 CAWSTEGAWESPLHF TGTGCCTGGAGCACCGAGGGGGCATGGGAATCACCCCTCCACTTT
once - TRBJ2-3 TRBV30 CAWTGIVITDTQYF TGTGCCTGGACAGGGATCGTAATCACAGATACGCAGTATTTT
many - TRBJ2-1 TRBV5-1 CASSFRTNNEQFF TGCGCCAGCAGCTTTCGGACTAACAATGAGCAGTTCTTC
- TRBD2 TRBJ2-2 TRBV6-1 CASSGGGANTGELFF TGTGCCAGCTCGGGGGGGGGCGCGAACACCGGGGAGCTGTTTTTT
- - TRBJ1-2 TRBV18 CASSPNRDGGYTF TGTGCCAGCTCACCGAACCGGGACGGTGGCTACACCTTC
- TRBD2 TRBJ2-7 TRBV6-5 CASSSGRGYEQYF TGTGCCAGCAGTTCCGGGAGGGGCTACGAGCAGTACTTC
many - TRBJ1-5 TRBV6-1 CASSEGGASNQPQHF TGTGCCAGCAGTGAAGGGGGGGCTAGCAATCAGCCCCAGCATTTT
- - TRBJ2-7 TRBV5-1 CASSLVLGDTYEQYF TGCGCCAGCAGCTTGGTTTTGGGGGACACCTACGAGCAGTACTTC
few - TRBJ1-1 TRBV6-5 CASSSPGAEAFF TGTGCCAGCAGTTCCCCTGGGGCTGAAGCTTTCTTT
- - TRBJ1-4 TRBV19 CASSTETRDNEKLFF TGTGCCAGTAGTACCGAAACCCGGGACAACGAAAAACTGTTTTTT
- - TRBJ2-5 TRBV5-5 CASSLEGVGDSETQYF TGTGCCAGCAGCTTGGAGGGCGTGGGGGACTCCGAGACCCAGTACTTC
- - TRBJ1-6 TRBV14 CASSQGWAVNSPLHF TGTGCCAGCAGCCAAGGATGGGCTGTTAATTCACCCCTCCACTTT
- - TRBJ2-7 TRBV6-1 CASSATVRHEQYF TGTGCCAGCAGTGCGACAGTTAGGCACGAGCAGTACTTC
- - TRBJ1-2 TRBV6-1 CASSEFTRYGYTF TGTGCCAGCAGTGAATTTACTCGCTATGGCTACACCTTC
- - TRBJ2-5 TRBV6-1 CASSEGGTKTQYF TGTGCCAGCAGTGAAGGGGGAACGAAGACCCAGTACTTC
- - TRBJ1-1 TRBV2 CASIERHTLELAEAFF TGTGCCAGCATCGAACGACACACCCTTGAGCTCGCTGAAGCTTTCTTT
- TRBD2 TRBJ2-1 TRBV5-8 CASSFLAGPPDNEQFF TGTGCCAGCAGCTTCCTAGCGGGCCCCCCTGATAATGAGCAGTTCTTC
- - TRBJ2-3 TRBV27 CASSLSSRPSTDTQYF TGTGCCAGCAGTTTGTCCTCTAGGCCTAGCACAGATACGCAGTATTTT
- - TRBJ1-1 TRBV11-2 CASSFTGQLNTEAFF TGTGCCAGCAGCTTCACGGGACAATTGAACACTGAAGCTTTCTTT
- - TRBJ1-2 TRBV30 CAWSDRGSRGDYGYTF TGTGCCTGGAGTGATCGAGGGTCCCGGGGGGACTATGGCTACACCTTC
- - TRBJ2-4 TRBV11-2 CASSETGAKNIQYF TGTGCCAGCAGCGAAACAGGGGCCAAAAACATTCAGTACTTC
- TRBD2 TRBJ2-1 TRBV19 CASSAGGNEQFF TGTGCCAGTAGTGCGGGGGGAAATGAGCAGTTCTTC